Listed below are T cell receptor beta chains from one sample, sequenced in a study of T-cell reconstitution after alpha-beta-depleted transplantation in children. TCRdb passed the PCR reads through MiXCR, listing each CDR3 protein once. The sample holds about 610,000 distinct CDR3 sequences, about 11% seen once. Sequencing was performed on PBMCs from the stem cell graft donor, taken from the stem cell graft. Receptors were obtained from a human donor who donated a stem cell graft to a child with acute myeloid leukemia. CDR3s include the opening cysteine and the closing phenylalanine or tryptophan.

v_gene	j_gene	CDR3aa
TRBV6-5	TRBJ1-5	CASSYSYRDRDSNQPQHF
TRBV4-2	TRBJ2-1	CASSRSRGGTSHTEQFF
TRBV20-1	TRBJ2-3	CSALVSRTNTDTQYF
TRBV7-2	TRBJ2-7	CASRLTRTSYEQYF
TRBV6-5	TRBJ2-1	CASSYRPGTAQYNEQFF
TRBV6-2/TRBV6-3	TRBJ2-1	CARRTTQGGERTSGKVEQFF
TRBV28	TRBJ2-6	CASRSGPGANVLTF
TRBV10-3	TRBJ2-2	CAISVQEVRTGELFF
TRBV27	TRBJ2-7	CASSLYGTTDSYEQYF
TRBV7-9	TRBJ2-5	CASSLESMETQYF
TRBV20-1	TRBJ2-4	CSAREDAKNIQYF
TRBV3-1	TRBJ2-7	CASSQWDTSYEQYF
TRBV29-1	TRBJ2-7	CSVQSGLGNEQYF
TRBV5-1	TRBJ2-1	CASSLSSPLDEQFF
TRBV6-2/TRBV6-3	TRBJ2-7	CASSSPSSGSVYEQYF
TRBV9	TRBJ1-2	CASSEDRGHNGYTF
TRBV21-1	TRBJ2-1	CASSKGGTGNGASYEQFF
TRBV7-2	TRBJ2-1	CASSLSAGVPYNEQFF
TRBV20-1	TRBJ2-1	CCADPGTSKEHNEQFF
TRBV12-3/TRBV12-4	TRBJ1-6	CASSLVLGDNSPLHF
TRBV28	TRBJ2-1	CASSSRERVYNEQFF
TRBV5-1	TRBJ2-7	CASWEGTDHYEQYF
TRBV7-9	TRBJ2-1	CASSQAGVPYNEQFF
TRBV7-3	TRBJ2-1	CASSSRTGRMGYNEQFF
TRBV9	TRBJ2-5	CASSKGTSGQETQYF
TRBV20-1	TRBJ2-7	CSASGTGAYEQYF
TRBV27	TRBJ2-7	CASAREARGYEQYF
TRBV12-3/TRBV12-4	TRBJ2-7	CASSPTERGDRSYEQYF
TRBV4-3	TRBJ2-3	CASSQDRGNVDTQYF
TRBV20-1	TRBJ2-7	CSAREEGSYEQYF
TRBV20-1	TRBJ2-1	CSARSVAGDQHNEQFF
TRBV5-6	TRBJ2-3	CASSNWGTHTDTQYF
TRBV29-1	TRBJ2-2	CSVEDRGGTGELFF
TRBV7-2	TRBJ2-4	CASSYGKTKNIQYF
TRBV20-1	TRBJ2-5	CSARVMTRLKPQETQYF
TRBV6-2/TRBV6-3	TRBJ2-6	CASRDSQPSSGANVLTF
TRBV29-1	TRBJ1-1	CSGGVTDTEAFF
TRBV2	TRBJ1-5	CASTRTAGGNQPQHF
TRBV4-3	TRBJ2-1	CASSPLEIGLAGGKNEQFF
TRBV5-1	TRBJ2-2	CASSLVAITGELFF
TRBV4-3	TRBJ1-5	CASSQELTGGHQPQHF
TRBV12-3/TRBV12-4	TRBJ2-7	CASSFGTSGISYEQYF
TRBV9	TRBJ2-3	CASSVVSGRATDTQYF